A single TCR beta chain is shown here with its context. It lacks a known antigen. No per-base quality is available; no much larger clone lies one base away. This entry is derived from a study of blood T cell repertoires in COVID-19 (dated by TCRdb to 2018 to 2021). General notes on the study: Samples covering the acute and convalescent phases of COVID-19 were provided by collaborators in the United States, Italy and Spain. A de-identified subject ID, COVID-19 status, age in years and sex were almost always included in the sample metadata. The samples were drawn from two sources: the first 160 participants of the ongoing ImmuneRACE study, and 1,000 to 1,500 subjects contributed by 6 global collaborators. The repertoires were made available in a free public database intended to serve as a resource for research on the immune response to SARS-CoV-2. The prospective study material was composed of cDNA or gDNA derived from T cells, B-cell-depleted T cells, or PBMCs. HLA class I and class II types, where available, came from metadata supplied by the sample provider rather than from assay-based typing. Subjects who had been exposed to COVID-19, were actively infected with it, or had recovered from it provided the deeply sampled blood TCRbeta repertoires that made up the dataset.

General study outcomes and caveats: The quantity of clinical and demographic metadata differed by source and by participant and was supplied without curation.

The immunoSEQ Assay, a bias-controlled multiplex PCR, was used to amplify TCRbeta CDR3 regions from genomic DNA. In the authors' own workflow: Within the assay, amplification of reference gene primers was used to estimate how many nucleated cells each sample contained. Sequence reads were collapsed and filtered to measure the absolute abundance of every unique TCRbeta CDR3 rearrangement. For each sample, productive Simpson clonality was calculated by taking the square root of Simpson's diversity index across productive rearrangements. This immuneACCESS table, as held by TCRdb, lists in-frame sequences with V and J called but not all clones. Of the missing ones, under half trace to an unresolved V gene in checked studies; the others have no known cause. The DNA was the basis for D and trimming; V, J and clone size are from that table. Within this sample are under 350,000 clones, with around 89% of them counted one time only. Approximately 4.6% of the sample is held by the ten biggest clonotypes.

V gives up 3 bases and J gives up 7 bases, and the segment between their germline ends measures 18 bases. There are 15 amino acids in the CDR3, from cysteine to phenylalanine inclusive. Solely the CDR3 DNA is kept, with 45 bases framed from the first base. From the germline V gene, CDR1 is MNHNS and CDR2 is SASEGT. The collaborating institutions used their own protocols to collect whole blood in K2EDTA tubes. For TCRbeta analysis, collaborators shipped samples as frozen whole blood, isolated PBMCs, or DNA extracted from either of those sample types. In this chain, TRBV6-1 is recombined with TRBJ1-2, with an unclear D gene assignment. The receptor was isolated from a man aged 40-49 years with acute or convalescent COVID-19. The sequencing input was peripheral blood. The CDR3 reads CASSDEGHWGVGYTF. The nucleotides read TGTGCCAGCAGTGATGAGGGCCACTGGGGAGTTGGCTACACCTTC.